These 8 T cell receptor beta chains were all obtained from the same sample, sequenced in a study of blood T cell repertoires in COVID-19. This table comes from immunoSEQ multiplex PCR, and its TCRdb copy is limited to in-frame clones, with some not included. This sample has about 440,000 clones; roughly 89% occur once, and the top ten carry 4.3%. The specimen sequenced was peripheral blood. These TCRs come from a woman aged 25 to 45 with acute or convalescent COVID-19.

The rearrangement uses TRBV7-2 and TRBJ1-2; unclear D gene. V was pared by 6 bases and J by 2 bases, with 13 bases between. Germline V gene lookup returns CDR1 SGHTA and CDR2 FQGNSA. The CDR3 is 14 amino acids. The CDR3 DNA follows: TGTGCCAGCAGTGAGACTTTCCGGAACTATGGCTACACCTTC. It yields the protein CASSETFRNYGYTF.

The chain uses TRBV12-5 and TRBJ1-5; D unresolved. CDR1 LGHNT and CDR2 FRNRAP come from the germline V gene. The CDR3 is 13 residues long. Trimming cost V 4 bases and J 7 bases, with 11 bases left between them. The CDR3 DNA sequence: TGTGCTAGTGGTTGGCGACTTGGCCAGCCCCAGCATTTT. Its translation: CASGWRLGQPQHF.

This chain connects TRBV5-5 to TRBJ1-2; D gene unclear. CDR1 and CDR2 from the germline V gene are SGHKS and YYEKEE (reference sequence). The CDR3 is made up of 14 amino acids. V was pared by 1 base and J by 7 bases, with 14 bases between. CDR3: CASSLNDYSPGYTF. The DNA of the CDR3 is TGTGCCAGCAGCTTGAATGATTACAGTCCTGGCTACACCTTC.

This clone was counted once. The V gene is TRBV9, the J gene TRBJ1-1; the D gene is possibly TRBD1 (6 bases). Per germline, CDR1 SGDLS and CDR2 YYNGEE. Trimming removed 3 bases at V and 4 bases at J, with 16 bases between. The CDR3 runs to 15 residues. The DNA of the CDR3 is TGTGCCAGCAGCGCGACGACAGGCGGAGGCACTGAAGCTTTCTTT. Its protein product is CASSATTGGGTEAFF. Full variable domain (remainder filled in from reference TRBV9 and TRBJ1-1): DSGVTQTPKHLITATGQRVTLRCSPRSGDLSVYWYQQSLDQGLQFLIQYYNGEERAKGNILERFSAQQFPDLHSELNLSSLELGDSALYFCASSATTGGGTEAFFGQGTRLTVV.

The chain couples TRBV18 to TRBJ2-2; D possibly corresponds to TRBD1 (5 bases). Germline V lookup: CDR1 KGHSH, CDR2 LQKENI. The CDR3 loop spans 16 amino acids. The germline V and J ends were trimmed by 2 bases and 1 base, with 11 bases remaining between them. The CDR3 sequence: CASSPASQGNTGELFF. The DNA of the CDR3 is TGTGCCAGCTCACCAGCTTCGCAGGGGAACACCGGGGAGCTGTTTTTT.

V and J are TRBV6-1 and TRBJ1-5; TRBD1 is a possible D gene (5 bases). V lost 1 base and J lost 0, with 7 bases in between. From germline, CDR1 is MNHNS and CDR2 SASEGT. This CDR3 region has 15 residues. CDR3 sequence (DNA): TGTGCCAGCAGTGAAGGGGGGGATAGCAATCAGCCCCAGCATTTT. It is translated as CASSEGGDSNQPQHF.

The chain couples TRBV7-9 to TRBJ1-2; D gene unclear. This CDR3 is built from 13 residues. V shed 5 bases and J shed 2 bases, with 9 bases lying between them. The germline V gene has CDR1 SEHNR and CDR2 FQNEAQ (reference sequence). The CDR3 is CASSRGNNYGYTF. CDR3 coding DNA: TGTGCCAGCAGCCGGGGAAACAACTATGGCTACACCTTC.

The V call is TRBV28, the J call TRBJ2-3; no clear D. With 6 bases removed from V and 6 bases from J, the gap between germline ends came to 7 bases. CDR3 length: 11 amino acids. Germline CDR1 reads MDHEN; CDR2 reads SYDVKM. CDR3 loop: CASSPADTQYF. CDR3 sequence (DNA): TGTGCCAGCAGCCCAGCGGATACGCAGTATTTT.